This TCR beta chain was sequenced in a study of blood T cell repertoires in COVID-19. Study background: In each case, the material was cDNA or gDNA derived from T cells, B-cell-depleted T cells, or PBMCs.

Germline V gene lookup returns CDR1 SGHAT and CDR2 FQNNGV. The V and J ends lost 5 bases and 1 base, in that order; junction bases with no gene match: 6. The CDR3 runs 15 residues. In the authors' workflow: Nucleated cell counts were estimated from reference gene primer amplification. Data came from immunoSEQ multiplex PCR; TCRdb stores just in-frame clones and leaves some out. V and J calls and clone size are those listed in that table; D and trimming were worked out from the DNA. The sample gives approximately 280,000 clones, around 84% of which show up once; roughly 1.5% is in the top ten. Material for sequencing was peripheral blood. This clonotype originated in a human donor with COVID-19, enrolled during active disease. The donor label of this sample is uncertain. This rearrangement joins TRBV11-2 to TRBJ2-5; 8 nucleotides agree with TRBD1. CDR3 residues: CASSPWGTGQETQYF. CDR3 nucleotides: TGTGCCAGCAGCCCATGGGGGACAGGCCAAGAGACCCAGTACTTC.